This TCR beta chain was profiled in a study of blood T cells in healthy people across ages. The germline CDR1 and CDR2 sequences are MGHDK and SYGVNS. Trimming left V 8 bases short and J 5 bases short, with 12 bases between. The CDR3 spans 12 residues. Then a second PCR, running roughly 7 to 11 cycles, was carried out with a sample-barcoded 5' primer and a J-beta primer mix. TCRdb re-called the 5' RACE reads with MiXCR, one entry per CDR3 protein. Altogether about 1,500,000 distinct CDR3 sequences are present, around two fifths being singletons, with the ten largest covering 7% to 9.5%. The genes are TRBV25-1 and TRBJ1-1, with no clear D. The receptor was derived from a woman aged 18-35 years in good health. Sequencing was done on a sample of blood. This CDR3 reads CASGPAGTEAFF. The CDR3 coding sequence is TGTGCCAGCGGGCCCGCGGGGACTGAAGCTTTCTTT. Complete variable domain (other parts from reference TRBV25-1 and TRBJ1-1): EADIYQTPRYLVIGTGKKITLECSQTMGHDKMYWYQQDPGMELHLIHYSYGVNSTEKGDLSSESTVSRIRTEHFPLTLESARPSHTSQYLCASGPAGTEAFFGQGTRLTVV.